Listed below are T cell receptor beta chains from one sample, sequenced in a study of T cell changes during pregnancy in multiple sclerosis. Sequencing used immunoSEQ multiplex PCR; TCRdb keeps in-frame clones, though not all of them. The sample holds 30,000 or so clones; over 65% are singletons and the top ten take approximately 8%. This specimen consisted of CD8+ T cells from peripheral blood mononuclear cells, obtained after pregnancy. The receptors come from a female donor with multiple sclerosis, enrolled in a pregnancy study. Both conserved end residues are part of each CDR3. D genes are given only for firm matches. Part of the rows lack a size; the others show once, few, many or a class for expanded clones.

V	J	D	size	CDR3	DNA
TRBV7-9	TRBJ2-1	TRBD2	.	CASGLAGVWEQFF	TGTGCCAGCGGACTAGCGGGGGTCTGGGAGCAGTTCTTC
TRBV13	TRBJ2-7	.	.	CASSPGSFYEQYF	TGTGCCAGCAGCCCGGGGAGTTTCTACGAGCAGTACTTC
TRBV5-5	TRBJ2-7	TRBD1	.	CASSFGTGGYEQYF	TGTGCCAGCAGCTTCGGGACAGGGGGCTACGAGCAGTACTTC
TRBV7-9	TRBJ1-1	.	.	CASGRNTEAFF	TGTGCCAGCGGGAGGAACACTGAAGCTTTCTTT
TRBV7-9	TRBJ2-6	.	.	CASSLYPGSGANVLTF	TGTGCCAGCAGCTTATACCCAGGGTCTGGGGCCAACGTCCTGACTTTC
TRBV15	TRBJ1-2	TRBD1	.	CATSDGDRGLSYGYTF	TGTGCCACCAGCGACGGGGACAGGGGCCTCAGCTATGGCTACACCTTC
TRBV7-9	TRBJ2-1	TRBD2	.	CASSLTSGGSDEQFF	TGTGCCAGCAGCCTGACTAGCGGGGGTTCGGATGAGCAGTTCTTC
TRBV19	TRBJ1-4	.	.	CASSNPPDSATNEKLFF	TGTGCCAGTAGTAATCCGCCGGACAGTGCAACTAATGAAAAACTGTTTTTT
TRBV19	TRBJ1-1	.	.	CASSTQGSTEAFF	TGTGCCAGTAGTACCCAGGGGTCCACTGAAGCTTTCTTT
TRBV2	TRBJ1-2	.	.	CASSEGGGYGYTF	TGTGCCAGCAGCGAAGGGGGGGGCTATGGCTACACCTTC
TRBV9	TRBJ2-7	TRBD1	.	CASSVGDRLYEQYF	TGTGCCAGCAGCGTAGGGGACAGACTCTACGAGCAGTACTTC
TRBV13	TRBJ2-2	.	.	CASSLINTNTGELFF	TGTGCCAGCAGCTTAATAAACACGAACACCGGGGAGCTGTTTTTT
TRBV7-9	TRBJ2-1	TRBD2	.	CASSLGLAGLQFF	TGTGCCAGCAGCCTCGGACTAGCGGGGTTACAGTTCTTC
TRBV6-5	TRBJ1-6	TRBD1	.	CASRDTGVPLHF	TGTGCCAGCAGAGACACAGGGGTACCCCTCCACTTT
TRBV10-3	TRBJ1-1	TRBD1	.	CAIRGQGDTEAFF	TGTGCCATCAGGGGACAGGGGGATACTGAAGCTTTCTTT
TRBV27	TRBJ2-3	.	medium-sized	CASSFEGPDTQYF	TGTGCCAGCAGTTTCGAGGGCCCAGATACGCAGTATTTT
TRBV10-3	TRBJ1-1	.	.	CATGLWNTEAFF	TGTGCCACGGGACTTTGGAACACTGAAGCTTTCTTT
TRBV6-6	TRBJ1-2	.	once	CASSYTFNYGYTF	TGTGCCAGCAGTTATACATTTAACTATGGCTACACCTTC
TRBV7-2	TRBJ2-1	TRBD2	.	CASSLLAGKIGQFF	TGTGCCAGCAGCTTACTAGCGGGGAAAATCGGGCAGTTCTTC
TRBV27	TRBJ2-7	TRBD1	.	CASSPVRDRGDEQYF	TGTGCCAGCAGTCCCGTACGGGACAGGGGGGACGAGCAGTACTTC
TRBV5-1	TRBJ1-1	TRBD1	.	CASSLAPPTGAEAFF	TGCGCCAGCAGCTTGGCCCCACCGACAGGGGCTGAAGCTTTCTTT
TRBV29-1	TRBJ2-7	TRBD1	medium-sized	CSVGTGEGYEQYF	TGCAGCGTTGGGACAGGGGAAGGATACGAGCAGTACTTC
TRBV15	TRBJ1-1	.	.	CATSRAGFEGTEAFF	TGTGCCACCAGCAGAGCAGGGTTCGAAGGTACTGAAGCTTTCTTT
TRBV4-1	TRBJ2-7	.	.	CASSRGRESYEQYF	TGCGCCAGCAGCCGAGGCAGAGAATCCTACGAGCAGTACTTC
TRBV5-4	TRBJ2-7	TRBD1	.	CASSPRTDRPGHEQYF	TGTGCCAGCAGCCCCAGGACGGACAGGCCCGGCCACGAGCAGTACTTC
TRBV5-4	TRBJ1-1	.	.	CASSTTGEAFF	TGTGCCAGCAGCACCACAGGGGAAGCTTTCTTT
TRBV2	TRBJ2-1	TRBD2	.	CASRARLAGETYNEQFF	TGTGCCAGCAGGGCAAGACTAGCGGGGGAGACCTACAATGAGCAGTTCTTC
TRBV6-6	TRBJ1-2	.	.	CASSLGLPYGYTF	TGTGCCAGCAGCCTAGGTTTGCCCTATGGCTACACCTTC
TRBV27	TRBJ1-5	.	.	CASSFSDGLTPQHF	TGTGCCAGCAGTTTCAGCGACGGGTTGACGCCCCAGCATTTT
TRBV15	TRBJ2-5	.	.	CATSSGLTQYF	TGTGCCACCAGCTCAGGGCTGACCCAGTACTTC
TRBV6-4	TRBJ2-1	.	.	CASSITGSSYNEQFF	TGTGCCAGCAGTATAACAGGGAGCTCCTACAATGAGCAGTTCTTC
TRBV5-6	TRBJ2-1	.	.	CASSLEGGDEQFF	TGTGCCAGCAGCTTGGAAGGGGGGGATGAGCAGTTCTTC
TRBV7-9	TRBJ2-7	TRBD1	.	CASSPGVMGGTGVHEQYF	TGTGCCAGCAGCCCCGGCGTCATGGGAGGGACAGGGGTCCACGAGCAGTACTTC
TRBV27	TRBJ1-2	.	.	CASSSQRDGYTF	TGTGCCAGCAGTTCCCAACGGGATGGCTACACCTTC
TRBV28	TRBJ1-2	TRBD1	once	CASSSGQEETYGYTF	TGTGCCAGCAGTTCCGGACAGGAAGAGACCTATGGCTACACCTTC
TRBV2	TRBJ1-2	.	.	CASSGGQTYGYTF	TGTGCCAGCAGTGGAGGGCAGACCTATGGCTACACCTTC
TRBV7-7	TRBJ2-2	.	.	CASSPGQMPGELFF	TGTGCTAGCAGCCCTGGACAGATGCCCGGGGAGCTGTTTTTT
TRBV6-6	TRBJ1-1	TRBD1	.	CASSYPDRGGTEAFF	TGTGCCAGCAGTTATCCCGACAGGGGGGGGACTGAAGCTTTCTTT
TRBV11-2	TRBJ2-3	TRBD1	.	CASSSDGGQGTDTQYF	TGTGCCAGCAGCTCTGACGGGGGACAGGGGACAGATACGCAGTATTTT
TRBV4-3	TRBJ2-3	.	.	CASSQVVTSTDTQYF	TGCGCCAGCAGCCAAGTTGTAACTAGCACAGATACGCAGTATTTT
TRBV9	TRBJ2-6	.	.	CASSVAGGPYSGANVLTF	TGTGCCAGCAGCGTAGCGGGGGGCCCTTACTCTGGGGCCAACGTCCTGACTTTC
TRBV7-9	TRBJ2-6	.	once	CASSQRVDRTYSGANVLTF	TGTGCCAGCAGCCAGAGGGTTGACAGGACCTACTCTGGGGCCAACGTCCTGACTTTC
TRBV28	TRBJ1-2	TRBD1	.	CASSQTGSNYGYTF	TGTGCCAGCAGTCAGACAGGGTCCAACTATGGCTACACCTTC
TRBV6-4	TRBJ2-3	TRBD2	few	CASSDWTSSSTDTQYF	TGTGCCAGCAGTGACTGGACTAGCTCTAGCACAGATACGCAGTATTTT
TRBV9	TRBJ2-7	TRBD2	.	CASSPRAGGSYEQYF	TGTGCCAGCAGCCCCCGAGCGGGGGGGTCCTACGAGCAGTACTTC
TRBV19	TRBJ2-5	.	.	CASATDSSQETQYF	TGTGCCAGTGCGACGGACAGCTCACAGGAGACCCAGTACTTC
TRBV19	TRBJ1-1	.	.	CASSIDLEAGGWAEAFF	TGTGCCAGTAGTATAGATTTGGAGGCGGGGGGGTGGGCTGAAGCTTTCTTT
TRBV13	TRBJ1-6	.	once	CASSSSIEGQNPLHF	TGTGCCAGCAGCTCTTCCATCGAAGGACAGAACCCCCTCCACTTT
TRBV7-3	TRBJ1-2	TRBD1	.	CASGTGTGGSGYTF	TGTGCCAGCGGAACCGGGACAGGGGGCTCTGGCTACACCTTC
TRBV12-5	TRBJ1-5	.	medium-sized	CASGLSYNQPQHF	TGTGCTAGTGGTTTGTCGTATAATCAGCCCCAGCATTTT
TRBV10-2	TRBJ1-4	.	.	CASSAFGRTTNEKLFF	TGCGCCAGCAGTGCGTTCGGGAGGACAACTAATGAAAAACTGTTTTTT
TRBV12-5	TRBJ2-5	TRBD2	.	CASGSRLAGETQYF	TGTGCTAGTGGTTCTAGACTAGCAGGAGAGACCCAGTACTTC
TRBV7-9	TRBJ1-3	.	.	CASSLAGAGGNTIYF	TGTGCCAGCAGCTTAGCAGGGGCAGGAGGAAACACCATATATTTT
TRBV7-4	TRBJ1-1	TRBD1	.	CAGREDRNTEAFF	TGTGCCGGTAGGGAGGACAGGAACACTGAAGCCTTCTTT
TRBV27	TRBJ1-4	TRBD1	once	CASSSIGTGEEKLFF	TGTGCCAGCAGTTCGATCGGGACAGGGGAGGAAAAACTGTTTTTT
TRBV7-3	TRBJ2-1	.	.	CASSWGPGEYNEQFF	TGTGCCAGCAGCTGGGGACCGGGGGAATACAATGAGCAGTTCTTC